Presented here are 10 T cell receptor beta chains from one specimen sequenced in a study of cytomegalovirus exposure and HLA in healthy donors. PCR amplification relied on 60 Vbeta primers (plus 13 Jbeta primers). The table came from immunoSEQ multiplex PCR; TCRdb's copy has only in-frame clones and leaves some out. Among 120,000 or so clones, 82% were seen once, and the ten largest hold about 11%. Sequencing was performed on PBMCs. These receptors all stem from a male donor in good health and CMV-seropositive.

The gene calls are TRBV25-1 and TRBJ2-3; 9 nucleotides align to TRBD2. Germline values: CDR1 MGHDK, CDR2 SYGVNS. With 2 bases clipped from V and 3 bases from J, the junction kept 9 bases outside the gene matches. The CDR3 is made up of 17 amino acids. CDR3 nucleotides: TGTGCCAGCAGTGAAGTAGGGCGGGAGGGCCGAACAGATACGCAGTATTTT. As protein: CASSEVGREGRTDTQYF.

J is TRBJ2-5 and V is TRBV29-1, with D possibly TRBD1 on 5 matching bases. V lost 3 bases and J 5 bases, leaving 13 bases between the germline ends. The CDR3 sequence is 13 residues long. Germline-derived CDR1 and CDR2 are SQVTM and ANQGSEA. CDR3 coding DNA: TGCAGCGTTGACTTAGGGGTAGGGGAGACCCAGTACTTC. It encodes CSVDLGVGETQYF.

For the CDR3, the DNA is TGTGCCTGGTCCCGGGCTAGCGGTCCTCAAGAGACCCAGTACTTC. Translated: CAWSRASGPQETQYF. V and J are TRBV30 and TRBJ2-5; 7 bases line up with TRBD2. This CDR3 is 15 amino acids long. The germline V gene has CDR1 GTSNPN and CDR2 SVGIG (reference sequence). The V gene end was trimmed by 5 bases and the J gene end by 2 bases; junction bases not matched to a gene: 11.

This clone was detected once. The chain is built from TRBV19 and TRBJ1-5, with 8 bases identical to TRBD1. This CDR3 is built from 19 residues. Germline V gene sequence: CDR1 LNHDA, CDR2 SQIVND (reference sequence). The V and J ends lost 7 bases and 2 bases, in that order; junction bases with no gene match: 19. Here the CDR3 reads CASTGQGGKERMGNQPQHF. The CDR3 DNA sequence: TGTGCCAGTACCGGACAGGGCGGAAAGGAGAGAATGGGCAATCAGCCCCAGCATTTT.

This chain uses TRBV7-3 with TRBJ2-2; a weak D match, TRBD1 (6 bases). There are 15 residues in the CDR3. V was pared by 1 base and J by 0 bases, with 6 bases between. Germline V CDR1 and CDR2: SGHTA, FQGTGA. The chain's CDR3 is CASSLRTANTGELFF. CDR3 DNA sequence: TGTGCCAGCAGCTTAAGGACAGCGAACACCGGGGAGCTGTTTTTT.

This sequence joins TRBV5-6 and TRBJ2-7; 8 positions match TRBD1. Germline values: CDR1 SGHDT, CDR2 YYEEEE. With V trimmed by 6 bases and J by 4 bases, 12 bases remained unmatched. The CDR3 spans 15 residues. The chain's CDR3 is CASNPTPGQAYEQYF. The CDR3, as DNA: TGTGCCAGCAACCCTACCCCGGGACAGGCTTACGAGCAGTACTTC. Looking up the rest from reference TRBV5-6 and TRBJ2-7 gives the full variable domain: DAGVTQSPTHLIKTRGQQVTLRCSPKSGHDTVSWYQQALGQGPQFIFQYYEEEERQRGNFPDRFSGHQFPNYSSELNVNALLLGDSALYLCASNPTPGQAYEQYFGPGTRLTVT.

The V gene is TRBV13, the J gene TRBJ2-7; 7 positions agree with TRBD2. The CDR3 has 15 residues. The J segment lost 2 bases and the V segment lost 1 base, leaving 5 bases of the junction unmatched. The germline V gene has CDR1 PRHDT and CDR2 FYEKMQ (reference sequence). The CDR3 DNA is TGTGCCAGCAGCTTAGTTACGGGAGGTACCTACGAGCAGTACTTC. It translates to CASSLVTGGTYEQYF.

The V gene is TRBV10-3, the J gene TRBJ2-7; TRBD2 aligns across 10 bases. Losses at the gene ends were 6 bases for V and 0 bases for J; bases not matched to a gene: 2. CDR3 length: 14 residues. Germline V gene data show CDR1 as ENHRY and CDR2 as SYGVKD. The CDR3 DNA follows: TGTGCCATCAGCCCTAGCGGGAGCTCCTACGAGCAGTACTTC. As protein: CAISPSGSSYEQYF.

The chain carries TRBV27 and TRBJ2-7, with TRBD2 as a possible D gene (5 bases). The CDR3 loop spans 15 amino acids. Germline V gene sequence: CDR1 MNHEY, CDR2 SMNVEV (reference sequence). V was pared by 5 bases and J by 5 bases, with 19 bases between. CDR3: CASSPLSRRIHEQYF. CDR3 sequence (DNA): TGTGCCAGCAGTCCCCTGTCGAGGAGGATTCACGAGCAGTACTTC.

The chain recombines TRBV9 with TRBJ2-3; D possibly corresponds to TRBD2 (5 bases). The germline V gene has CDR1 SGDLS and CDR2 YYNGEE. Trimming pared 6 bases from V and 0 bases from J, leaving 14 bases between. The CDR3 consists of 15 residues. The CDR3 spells CASNPGISSTDTQYF. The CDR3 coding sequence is TGTGCCAGCAATCCGGGAATATCTAGCACAGATACGCAGTATTTT.